One and the same sample provided the 21 T cell receptor beta chains below, sequenced in a study of cytomegalovirus exposure and HLA in healthy donors. The PCR employed 60 Vbeta primers together with 13 Jbeta primers. TCRdb's table, derived via immunoSEQ multiplex PCR, lists solely in-frame clones and lacks some. The repertoire consists of more than 130,000 clones, with under 80% occurring once and the leading ten covering roughly 3%. Sequenced input: PBMCs. These receptors were obtained from a male donor in good health and CMV-seronegative.

J is TRBJ2-3 and V is TRBV7-6; 7 bases line up with TRBD2. With 5 bases clipped from V and 1 base from J, the junction kept 6 bases outside the gene matches. Germline CDR1 SGHVS, CDR2 FNYEAQ. This CDR3 is 15 amino acids long. DNA for the CDR3: TGTGCCAGCAGCCCCGGTGGGGGGGGCACAGATACGCAGTATTTT. It yields the protein CASSPGGGGTDTQYF.

The chain employs TRBV28 and TRBJ2-7; D unclear. There are 12 residues in the CDR3. Trimming took off 3 bases at V and 1 base at J, with 4 bases between the two ends. Germline loops: CDR1 MDHEN, CDR2 SYDVKM. The CDR3: CASSFSSYEQYF. The CDR3 bases are TGTGCCAGCAGTTTCAGTTCCTACGAGCAGTACTTC.

This clone was observed once. The V call is TRBV6-6, the J call TRBJ1-1; D gene unclear. V dropped 8 bases and J dropped 6 bases, with 16 bases sitting between them. Looked up from germline, CDR1 is MNHNY and CDR2 is SVGAGI (reference sequence). The CDR3 extends over 13 amino acids. The DNA for the CDR3 is TGTGCCAGCTGCCCGCGGCTGGTTTCTGAAGCTTTCTTT. Translated, it gives CASCPRLVSEAFF.

This sequence joins TRBV5-1 and TRBJ1-1; TRBD1 agrees at 8 bases. CDR1 and CDR2 (germline): SGHRS, YFSETQ. V was pared by 4 bases and J by 0 bases, with 5 bases of the junction left unmatched. The CDR3 covers 15 residues. The CDR3 sequence is CASSPDRGMNTEAFF. Written as DNA, the CDR3 is TGCGCCAGCAGCCCCGACAGGGGAATGAACACTGAAGCTTTCTTT.

V and J are TRBV30 and TRBJ1-1; tentative D call: TRBD1 (5 bases). V lost 0 bases to trimming and J lost 1 base, with 6 bases between them. This CDR3 comprises 13 residues. Germline CDR1 reads GTSNPN; CDR2 reads SVGIG (reference sequence). The CDR3 nucleotides are TGTGCCTGGAGTGTAGACAGGAACACTGAAGCTTTCTTT. Translated: CAWSVDRNTEAFF.

The chain recombines TRBV19 with TRBJ1-1; no definite D call. The germline V gene encodes CDR1 LNHDA and CDR2 SQIVND (reference sequence). The CDR3 covers 12 residues. V gave up 5 bases and J gave up 5 bases, with 9 bases separating them. CDR3 DNA sequence: TGTGCCAGTAGTCACCGGGGAACTGAAGCTTTCTTT. Translated: CASSHRGTEAFF.

This chain links TRBV2 with TRBJ1-3; 9 bases are a match to TRBD1. Germline V gene lookup returns CDR1 SNHLY and CDR2 FYNNEI. Losses at the gene ends were 5 bases for V and 4 bases for J; bases not matched to a gene: 3. This CDR3 contains 14 residues. CDR3 coding DNA: TGTGCCAGCAGTCCAACAGGGGGCGGAAACACCATATATTTT. Its translation: CASSPTGGGNTIYF.

The chain carries TRBV30 and TRBJ1-1; D unresolved. The CDR3 is made up of 12 amino acids. V lost 5 bases and J 10 bases, leaving 17 bases between the germline ends. From germline, CDR1 is GTSNPN and CDR2 SVGIG (reference sequence). CDR3 region: CAWVPGGLGAFF. The CDR3 DNA follows: TGTGCCTGGGTCCCTGGAGGACTGGGAGCTTTCTTT.

The rearrangement joins TRBV9 to TRBJ2-4; 15 bases are a match to TRBD2. This CDR3 is built from 19 residues. V trimming: 3 bases; J trimming: 0 bases; junction bases outside the gene matches: 7. From germline, CDR1 is SGDLS and CDR2 YYNGEE. CDR3 DNA: TGTGCCAGCAGCGGACCTGGGACTAGCGGGGGGATAGCCAAAAACATTCAGTACTTC. Protein: CASSGPGTSGGIAKNIQYF.

This clone was detected only once. The chain joins TRBV5-1 to TRBJ2-7; no clear D gene. The ends were cut back, 0 bases at V and 3 bases at J, with 4 bases in the middle. There are 12 residues in the CDR3. The germline V gene encodes CDR1 SGHRS and CDR2 YFSETQ. This CDR3 is CASSLGHYEQYF. CDR3 nucleotide sequence: TGCGCCAGCAGCTTGGGACACTACGAGCAGTACTTC.

The chain has TRBV5-4 and TRBJ2-7, with a tentative D call TRBD1 (6 bases). Germline lookup yields CDR1 SGHNT and CDR2 YYREEE (reference sequence). V was clipped by 3 bases and J by 2 bases, with 12 bases between them. The CDR3 runs to 14 residues. CDR3 in amino acids: CASSWDTGTYEQYF. Here the CDR3 DNA reads TGTGCCAGCAGCTGGGACACGGGGACCTACGAGCAGTACTTC.

The rearrangement joins TRBV5-6 to TRBJ1-3; D uncertain. V was clipped by 3 bases and J by 4 bases, with 8 bases between them. CDR3 length equals 13 residues. The germline V gene encodes CDR1 SGHDT and CDR2 YYEEEE. CDR3 DNA: TGTGCCAGCAGCTCCCCCGTAGGAAACACCATATATTTT. This encodes CASSSPVGNTIYF.

DNA for the CDR3: TGCGCCAGCAGCCCGCTGCTCAGGTCAGATACGCAGTATTTT. Translating it yields CASSPLLRSDTQYF. V usage is TRBV4-3 and J usage is TRBJ2-3; no reliable D call. This CDR3 is built from 14 residues. Germline V gives CDR1 LGHNA, CDR2 YSLEER. The germline V and J ends were trimmed by 4 bases and 4 bases, with 12 bases remaining between them.

The table lists this clone with a count of one. The chain carries TRBV14 and TRBJ2-1; 11 bases fit TRBD2. Losses at the gene ends were 4 bases for V and 5 bases for J; bases not matched to a gene: 7. The CDR3 sequence is 16 residues long. Germline V CDR1 and CDR2: SGHDN, FVKESK. As DNA, the CDR3 is TGTGCCAGCAGCCTCATGGGACTAGCGGCGGACAATGAGCAGTTCTTC. Amino acid sequence: CASSLMGLAADNEQFF.

The V and J genes are TRBV19 and TRBJ1-4, with D hard to call. V was clipped by 7 bases and J by 7 bases, with 16 bases between them. The length of the CDR3 is 14 residues. CDR1 and CDR2 (germline): LNHDA, SQIVND (reference sequence). CDR3 nucleotides: TGTGCCAGTATCCCGGAGGGTCGTGGTGAAAAACTGTTTTTT. Protein sequence: CASIPEGRGEKLFF.

This rearrangement joins TRBV7-9 to TRBJ1-5; 12 bases match TRBD1. The CDR3 length is 17 residues. V shed 5 bases and J 3 bases; nucleotides not matched to a gene: 8. CDR1 SEHNR and CDR2 FQNEAQ come from the germline V gene (reference sequence). CDR3 sequence reads: CASSPRGGQGANQPQHF. Written as DNA, the CDR3 is TGTGCCAGCAGCCCTCGGGGGGGACAGGGGGCCAATCAGCCCCAGCATTTT.

This clone has just one count. The chain couples TRBV30 to TRBJ1-1; D remains ambiguous. This CDR3 spans 11 amino acids. Germline V gene lookup returns CDR1 GTSNPN and CDR2 SVGIG (reference sequence). V lost 0 bases and J 8 bases, leaving 7 bases between the germline ends. Written as DNA, the CDR3 is TGTGCCTGGAGTGTGAACGAGGAAGCTTTCTTT. Translating it yields CAWSVNEEAFF.

Points on this clone: A much larger clone sits a single nucleotide away, making a read error possible. The CDR3 loop is CASSSEANTGELFF. The CDR3 coding sequence is TGTGCCAGCAGCTCAGAGGCGAACACCGGGGAGCTGTTTTTT. This chain uses TRBV5-4 with TRBJ2-2; no clear D gene. The CDR3 totals 14 residues. CDR1 is SGHNT, CDR2 YYREEE, per germline (reference sequence). V was shortened by 3 bases and J by 0 bases, with 6 bases between the two germline ends.

This clone was found a few times. V usage is TRBV4-2 and J usage is TRBJ2-1; 8 bases match TRBD2. The V gene end was trimmed by 1 base and the J gene end by 3 bases; junction bases not matched to a gene: 8. The CDR3 has 17 residues. From germline, CDR1 is LGHNA and CDR2 YNFKEQ. Here the CDR3 DNA reads TGTGCCAGCAGCCAAGTCGGGGGGGCCACCATCTACAATGAGCAGTTCTTC. Residues: CASSQVGGATIYNEQFF.

The chain has TRBV13 and TRBJ2-3, with a possible D match to TRBD2 (5 bases). Between the trimmed V and J ends, which lost 2 bases and 2 bases, there was a span of 14 bases. CDR1 is PRHDT and CDR2 is FYEKMQ in the germline V gene (reference sequence). This CDR3 spans 16 amino acids. The CDR3 region is CASSLRELGPTDTQYF. The CDR3 DNA follows: TGTGCCAGCAGCTTAAGAGAACTAGGGCCCACAGATACGCAGTATTTT.

The V and J genes are TRBV6-1 and TRBJ1-6, with a weak D call TRBD1 (5 bases). CDR1 and CDR2 from the germline V gene are MNHNS and SASEGT. CDR3 length equals 14 residues. Trimming took off 3 bases at V and 6 bases at J, with 9 bases between the two ends. The CDR3 loop reads CASSDRQGNSPLHF. The CDR3 region has the DNA TGTGCCAGCAGTGACCGGCAGGGTAATTCACCCCTCCACTTT.